Below are 9 T cell receptor beta chains sequenced from a single sample in a study of blood T cells in healthy people across ages. Together with a sample-barcoded 5' primer, a J-beta primer mix was included in a second PCR lasting about 6 to 11 cycles. Using its own MiXCR run on the 5' RACE reads, TCRdb lists one record per CDR3 protein. The data show around 1,600,000 distinct CDR3 sequences, with 35% to 45% seen just once and about 4% held by the top ten. Sequencing was carried out using blood. These receptors were taken from a woman in her late teens or twenties in good health.

The genes are TRBV7-2 and TRBJ2-5; D possibly corresponds to TRBD2 (6 bases). The CDR3 length is 12 residues. CDR1 SGHTA and CDR2 FQGNSA come from the germline V gene. The ends were cut back, 1 base at V and 13 bases at J, with 13 bases in the middle. In DNA, the CDR3 is TGTGCCAGCAGCTTAGAGCTAGCGAAGCGGTACTTC. Amino acids: CASSLELAKRYF.

This clonotype turned up a few times. V and J are TRBV7-2 and TRBJ2-3; D may be TRBD1 or TRBD2 (6 bases each). The CDR3 sequence is 15 residues long. The V end lost 1 base, the J end lost 5 bases, and 13 bases lay between the germline ends. Germline V gene lookup returns CDR1 SGHTA and CDR2 FQGNSA. Written as DNA, the CDR3 is TGTGCCAGCAGCTTAGTGTCCGGGGGCGGAGATACGCAGTATTTT. It yields the protein CASSLVSGGGDTQYF. Using reference TRBV7-2 and TRBJ2-3 for the parts outside the CDR3, the full variable domain is GAGVSQSPSNKVTEKGKDVELRCDPISGHTALYWYRQSLGQGLEFLIYFQGNSAPDKSGLPSDRFSAERTGGSVSTLTIQRTQQEDSAVYLCASSLVSGGGDTQYFGPGTRLTVL.

The chain joins TRBV6-2 or TRBV6-3 to TRBJ2-5, with D possibly TRBD2 on 6 matching bases. Germline lookup yields CDR1 MNHEY and CDR2 SVGEGT. This CDR3 comprises 15 residues. Trimming shortened V by 4 bases and J by 7 bases, and 19 bases separated the two germline ends. For the CDR3, the DNA is TGTGCCAGCAGTTCAGCCGGGACTTGGACCCGGACCCAGTACTTC. Translated: CASSSAGTWTRTQYF.

This chain connects TRBV29-1 to TRBJ2-7, with 9 bases fitting TRBD2. The V gene's germline CDR1 is SQVTM and CDR2 ANQGSEA. This CDR3 spans 13 amino acids. The trim removed 6 bases at V and 4 bases at J, leaving 7 bases unmatched. CDR3 in DNA: TGCAGCGTGGGTAGCGGGGGTTGGTACGAGCAGTACTTC. Encoded protein: CSVGSGGWYEQYF.

This rearrangement joins TRBV12-3 or TRBV12-4 to TRBJ1-1; no reliable D call. V lost 8 bases and J 7 bases, leaving 20 bases between the germline ends. This CDR3 is 14 amino acids long. The CDR3: CASELAEGVGEAFF. CDR3 nucleotide sequence: TGTGCCAGCGAGTTGGCGGAGGGAGTAGGTGAAGCTTTCTTT.

The V and J genes are TRBV7-8 and TRBJ1-4; no firm D call. The CDR3 contains 18 residues. Germline V lookup: CDR1 SGHVS, CDR2 FQNEAQ. Trimming stripped 3 bases from V and 8 bases from J, with 25 bases between. The CDR3 spells CASSFPKLPRENWEKLFF. The DNA of the CDR3 is TGTGCCAGCAGCTTCCCCAAGCTGCCACGGGAGAATTGGGAAAAACTGTTTTTT.

This sequence joins TRBV28 and TRBJ2-5; 8 bases agree with TRBD2. The germline gives CDR1 MDHEN, CDR2 SYDVKM. Trimming removed 8 bases from V and 5 bases from J; junction bases left unmatched: 10. This CDR3 contains 14 residues. CDR3 coding DNA: TGTGCCAGCGAACTGTCGGGGGGGGATGAGACCCAGTACTTC. This encodes CASELSGGDETQYF.

This clonotype was recorded at least ten times. V and J are TRBV5-1 and TRBJ1-2; 7 positions match TRBD1. This CDR3 spans 16 amino acids. In germline, CDR1 is SGHRS, CDR2 YFSETQ. V was pared by 4 bases and J by 0 bases, with 9 bases of the junction left unmatched. CDR3 in amino acids: CASSLGTDIANYGYTF. CDR3 DNA sequence: TGCGCCAGCAGCCTCGGGACAGATATCGCTAACTATGGCTACACCTTC.

The CDR3 is CASSLLAEISYNEQFF. CDR3 sequence (DNA): TGTGCCAGCAGCTTACTAGCGGAGATCTCCTACAATGAGCAGTTCTTC. The rearrangement links TRBV7-2 to TRBJ2-1; 7 nucleotides align to TRBD2. Germline CDR1 is SGHTA and CDR2 is FQGNSA. This CDR3 has 16 amino acids. The junction had 4 bases not matched to a gene; V was cut back by 2 bases and J by 0 bases.